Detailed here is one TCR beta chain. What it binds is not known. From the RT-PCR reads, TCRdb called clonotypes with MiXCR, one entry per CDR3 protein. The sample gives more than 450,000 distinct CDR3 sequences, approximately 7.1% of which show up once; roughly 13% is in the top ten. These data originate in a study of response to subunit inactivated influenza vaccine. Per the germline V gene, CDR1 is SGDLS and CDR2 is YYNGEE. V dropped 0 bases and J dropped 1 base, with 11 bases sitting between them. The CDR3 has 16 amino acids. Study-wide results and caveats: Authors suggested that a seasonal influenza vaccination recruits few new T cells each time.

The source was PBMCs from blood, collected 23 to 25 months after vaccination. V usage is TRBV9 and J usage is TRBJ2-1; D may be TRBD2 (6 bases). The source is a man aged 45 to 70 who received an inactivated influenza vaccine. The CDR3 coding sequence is TGTGCCAGCAGCGTAGATGGGGACTTGTCCTACAATGAGCAGTTCTTC. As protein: CASSVDGDLSYNEQFF.